The source of this T cell receptor beta chain is a study of OX40 agonist ivuxolimab in advanced cancers. Study background: Two cutaneous melanoma patients and one hepatocellular carcinoma patient, three in all, had partial responses.

Sequenced by immunoSEQ multiplex PCR; TCRdb stores in-frame clones only, minus some. The data show some 72,000 clones, around 90% seen once. Study outcomes and limitations: Researchers report that CD8+ T cells had, on average, more expanded clones than CD4+.

Of note for this clone: Its antigen is undetermined.

Trimming removed 10 bases at V and 12 bases at J, with 19 bases between. The CDR3 spans 12 residues. Germline CDR1 LNHDA, CDR2 SQIVND (reference sequence). This clonotype was sampled from an adult with an advanced solid tumor such as melanoma, head and neck, liver or kidney cancer. The rearrangement uses TRBV19 and TRBJ2-1; possibly TRBD2 for D (7 bases). Sequencing used CD4+ or CD8+ T cells sorted from blood, obtained in a trial of the OX40 agonist ivuxolimab. CDR3 region: CATKWGGLAQFF. DNA for the CDR3: TGTGCCACCAAATGGGGGGGGCTGGCGCAGTTCTTC.